The clone carrying this TCR delta chain was detected only a few times. The likely explanation is a read error, given a far larger clone one base away. The DNA is omitted, as the CDR3 cannot be located on it reliably, and the CDR3 follows TCRdb's listing. The record originates from a study of γδ T cells in repeated Plasmodium falciparum infection. About the research overall: Timepoints: baseline, immediately before selected infections, and 21 days after every infection.

Flow sorting of PBMC yielded separate Vgamma9/Vdelta2+ and Vdelta2-negative gammadelta T cell populations for bulk repertoire analysis. Termini included, the CDR3 measures 20 amino acids. CDR1 is TSWWSYY and CDR2 is QGS in the germline V gene. TCRdb reprocessed the multiplex PCR reads using CATT. This sample has tens of thousands of delta-chain clones, with 0.75% to 1% found just once. The TCR originated in a pool of human donors (malaria-infected and uninfected, not separated). Material for sequencing was gamma-delta T cells from blood. A V gene of TRDV1 was called, but no J gene was assigned; the D call in the table, TRDD3, was not verified against the DNA. The CDR3 loop is CALGESTFPLPQLYCCKLIF.